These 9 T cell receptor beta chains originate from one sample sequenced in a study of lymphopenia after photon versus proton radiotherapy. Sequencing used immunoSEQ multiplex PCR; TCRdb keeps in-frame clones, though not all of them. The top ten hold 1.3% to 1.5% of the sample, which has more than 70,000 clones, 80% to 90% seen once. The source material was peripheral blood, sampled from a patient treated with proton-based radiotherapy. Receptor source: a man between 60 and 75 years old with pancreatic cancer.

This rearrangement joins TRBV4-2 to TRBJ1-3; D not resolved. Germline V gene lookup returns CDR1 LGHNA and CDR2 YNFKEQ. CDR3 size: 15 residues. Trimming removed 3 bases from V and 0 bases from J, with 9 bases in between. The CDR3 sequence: CASSHNRLSGNTIYF. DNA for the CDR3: TGTGCCAGCAGCCATAATCGGCTCTCTGGAAACACCATATATTTT.

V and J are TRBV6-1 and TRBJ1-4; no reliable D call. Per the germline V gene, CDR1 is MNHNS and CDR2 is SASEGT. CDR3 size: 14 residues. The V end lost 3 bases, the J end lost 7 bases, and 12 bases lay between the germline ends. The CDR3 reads CASSDEGIFEKLFF. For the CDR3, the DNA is TGTGCCAGCAGTGATGAAGGGATATTTGAAAAACTGTTTTTT.

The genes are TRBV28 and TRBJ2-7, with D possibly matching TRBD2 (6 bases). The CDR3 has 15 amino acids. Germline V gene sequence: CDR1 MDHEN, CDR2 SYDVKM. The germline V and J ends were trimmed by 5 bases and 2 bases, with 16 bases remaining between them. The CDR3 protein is CASSPVNSGAYEQYF. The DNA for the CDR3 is TGTGCCAGCAGTCCGGTAAATTCGGGAGCCTACGAGCAGTACTTC. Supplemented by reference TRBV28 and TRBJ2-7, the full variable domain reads DVKVTQSSRYLVKRTGEKVFLECVQDMDHENMFWYRQDPGLGLRLIYFSYDVKMKEKGDIPEGYSVSREKKERFSLILESASTNQTSMYLCASSPVNSGAYEQYFGPGTRLTVT.

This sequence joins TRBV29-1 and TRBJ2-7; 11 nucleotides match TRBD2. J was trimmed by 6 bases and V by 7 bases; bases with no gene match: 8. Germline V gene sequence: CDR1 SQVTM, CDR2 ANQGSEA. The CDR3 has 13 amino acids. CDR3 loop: CSGRLAGLGEQYF. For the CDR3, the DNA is TGCAGCGGCCGACTAGCGGGATTAGGCGAGCAGTACTTC.

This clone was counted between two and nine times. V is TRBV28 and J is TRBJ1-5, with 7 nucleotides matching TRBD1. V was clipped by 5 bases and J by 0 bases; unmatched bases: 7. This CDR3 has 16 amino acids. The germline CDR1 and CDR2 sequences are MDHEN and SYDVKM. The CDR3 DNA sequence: TGTGCCAGCAGTCTTATGGGGACAGTTAGCAATCAGCCCCAGCATTTT. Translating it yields CASSLMGTVSNQPQHF.

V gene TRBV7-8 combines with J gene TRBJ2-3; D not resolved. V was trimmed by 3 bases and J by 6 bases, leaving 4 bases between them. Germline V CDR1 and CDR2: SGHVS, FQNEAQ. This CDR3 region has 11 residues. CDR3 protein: CASSLIDTQYF. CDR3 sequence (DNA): TGTGCCAGCAGCTTGATCGATACGCAGTATTTT.

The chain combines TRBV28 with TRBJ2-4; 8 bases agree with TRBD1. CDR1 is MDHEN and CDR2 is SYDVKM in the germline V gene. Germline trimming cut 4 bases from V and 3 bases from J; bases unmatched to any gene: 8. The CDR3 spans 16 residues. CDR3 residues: CASSYTGGEGKNIQYF. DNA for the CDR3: TGTGCCAGCAGTTATACAGGGGGAGAGGGCAAAAACATTCAGTACTTC.

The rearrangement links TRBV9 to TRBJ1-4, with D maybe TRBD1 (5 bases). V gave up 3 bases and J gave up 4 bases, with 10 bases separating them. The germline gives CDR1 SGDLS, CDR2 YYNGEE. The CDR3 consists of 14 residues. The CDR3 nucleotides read TGTGCCAGCAGCGAGACAGTACTTAATGAAAAACTGTTTTTT. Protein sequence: CASSETVLNEKLFF.

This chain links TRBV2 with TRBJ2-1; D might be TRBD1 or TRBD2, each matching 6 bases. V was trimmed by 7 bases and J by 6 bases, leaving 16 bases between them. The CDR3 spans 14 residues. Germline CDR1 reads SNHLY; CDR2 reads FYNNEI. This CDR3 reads CASTSLSGANEQFF. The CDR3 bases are TGTGCCAGCACCTCCTTATCGGGGGCCAATGAGCAGTTCTTC.